This TCR beta chain was recorded in a study of blood T cell repertoires in COVID-19. Overall study: Material from acute and convalescent COVID-19 was sourced from the United States, Italy and Spain. The analysed material was cDNA or gDNA that came from T cells, B-cell-depleted T cells, or PBMCs.

Germline CDR1 and CDR2: LNHDA and SQIVND (reference sequence). V lost 7 bases to trimming and J lost 0 bases; unmatched junction nucleotides: 10. The CDR3 is made up of 17 amino acids. The sample holds one count of this clone. As handled by the study authors: It was from reference gene primer amplification that nucleated cell counts were estimated. Profiled with immunoSEQ multiplex PCR; TCRdb holds only in-frame clones, not every one. The DNA was the basis for D and trimming; V, J and clone size are from that table. The table has over 250,000 clones, around nine tenths seen once. The sequence derives from a man aged 50 to 60 with acute or convalescent COVID-19. The sequenced sample consisted of peripheral blood. The chain joins TRBV19 to TRBJ1-5, with 9 bases lining up with TRBD1. The CDR3 region is CASTPGQGLNSNQPQHF. The CDR3 DNA sequence: TGTGCCAGTACCCCGGGACAGGGATTAAATAGCAATCAGCCCCAGCATTTT.